The 23 T cell receptor beta chains below were found in one sample sequenced in a study of radiotherapy plus CTLA-4 blockade in lung cancer. Clones were read by immunoSEQ multiplex PCR, and TCRdb kept only the in-frame ones, dropping some. The profile covers approximately 50,000 clones, with 86% appearing a single time and less than 20% taken by the ten largest. Sequenced material: peripheral blood, taken from a patient treated with radiotherapy plus ipilimumab. The receptors originated from a human donor with non-small cell lung cancer that progressed on radiotherapy plus ipilimumab. Some clones in this sample may be carry-over from other donors' samples.

The chain is built from TRBV4-1 and TRBJ1-2, with 7 bases aligning to TRBD1. The CDR3 spans 15 residues. J was trimmed by 5 bases and V by 1 base; bases with no gene match: 7. Germline lookup yields CDR1 MGHRA and CDR2 YSYEKL. The CDR3: CASSQAHQGEYGYTF. The CDR3 DNA reads TGCGCCAGCAGCCAAGCGCACCAGGGGGAATATGGCTACACCTTC.

This rearrangement joins TRBV7-7 to TRBJ2-1, with 7 bases that match TRBD2. Germline V gene data show CDR1 as SSHAT and CDR2 as FNYEAQ (reference sequence). Germline trimming cut 5 bases from V and 8 bases from J; bases unmatched to any gene: 12. CDR3 length equals 15 residues. The DNA for the CDR3 is TGTGCCAGCAGCCAGACGGCGGGAGAGGGGTATGAGCAGTTCTTC. Protein product: CASSQTAGEGYEQFF. The entire variable domain, with the rest obtained from reference TRBV7-7 and TRBJ2-1, is as follows: GAGVSQSPRYKVTKRGQDVTLRCDPISSHATLYWYQQALGQGPEFLTYFNYEAQPDKSGLPSDRFSAERPEGSISTLTIQRTEQRDSAMYRCASSQTAGEGYEQFFGPGTRLTVL.

This clone was seen only once. The CDR3 here is CASSTSGGAREQYF. The DNA for the CDR3 is TGTGCCAGCAGTACTAGCGGGGGGGCGAGGGAGCAGTACTTC. The V and J genes are TRBV6-5 and TRBJ2-7; 13 bases match TRBD2. V lost 5 bases, J lost 7 bases, and 5 bases stayed unmatched. The CDR3 loop spans 14 amino acids. Germline V CDR1 and CDR2: MNHEY, SVGAGI.

The chain uses TRBV19 and TRBJ2-7; unclear D gene. V lost 4 bases, J lost 3 bases, and 16 bases lay in between. This CDR3 is 15 amino acids long. In germline, CDR1 is LNHDA, CDR2 SQIVND (reference sequence). The CDR3 loop is CASSTPARNGYEQYF. CDR3 DNA sequence: TGTGCCAGTAGTACCCCGGCCAGGAACGGCTACGAGCAGTACTTC.

The J gene is TRBJ2-1, the V gene TRBV13; TRBD2 is a possible D gene (5 bases). The CDR3 length is 15 residues. CDR1 is PRHDT, CDR2 FYEKMQ, per germline (reference sequence). Trimming took off 1 base at V and 4 bases at J, with 11 bases between the two ends. In nucleotides, the CDR3 is TGTGCCAGCAGCTTAGAACTAGGTGCGTACAATGAGCAGTTCTTC. It yields the protein CASSLELGAYNEQFF.

The chain couples TRBV7-2 to TRBJ2-7, with 9 bases identical to TRBD2. Germline V CDR1 and CDR2: SGHTA, FQGNSA. Germline trimming cut 1 base from V and 5 bases from J; bases unmatched to any gene: 9. CDR3 size: 16 residues. In nucleotides, the CDR3 is TGTGCCAGCAGCTTAGTGGCTAGCGGGATGTCGCACGAGCAGTACTTC. This gives the protein CASSLVASGMSHEQYF.

The V call is TRBV9, the J call TRBJ2-1; the match to TRBD2 covers 7 bases. CDR1 and CDR2 from the germline V gene are SGDLS and YYNGEE. V shed 4 bases, J shed 2 bases, and the junction held 6 bases outside the gene matches. The CDR3 runs 15 residues. The CDR3 sequence is CASSPRLATYNEQFF. The CDR3 nucleotides read TGTGCCAGCAGCCCACGACTAGCCACCTACAATGAGCAGTTCTTC. The variable domain in full, completed from reference TRBV9 and TRBJ2-1, reads DSGVTQTPKHLITATGQRVTLRCSPRSGDLSVYWYQQSLDQGLQFLIQYYNGEERAKGNILERFSAQQFPDLHSELNLSSLELGDSALYFCASSPRLATYNEQFFGPGTRLTVL.

The chain recombines TRBV9 with TRBJ1-1, with D unresolved. The CDR3 has 14 residues. CDR1 is SGDLS, CDR2 YYNGEE, per germline. With 3 bases removed from V and 0 bases from J, the gap between germline ends came to 9 bases. The CDR3, as DNA: TGTGCCAGCAGCGCCAGATCATTGAACACTGAAGCTTTCTTT. Translating gives CASSARSLNTEAFF.

This chain connects TRBV29-1 to TRBJ2-4; no definite D call. Germline loops: CDR1 SQVTM, CDR2 ANQGSEA. V was clipped by 3 bases and J by 4 bases, with 7 bases between them. The CDR3 consists of 12 residues. This CDR3 reads CSVEVEKNIQYF. As DNA, the CDR3 is TGCAGCGTTGAGGTAGAGAAAAACATTCAGTACTTC.

The chain has TRBV18 and TRBJ2-3, with a weak D call TRBD2 (7 bases). Trimming shortened V by 11 bases and J by 3 bases, and 21 bases separated the two germline ends. CDR3 length: 15 amino acids. Germline V lookup: CDR1 KGHSH, CDR2 LQKENI. CDR3 nucleotides: TGTGCCCAATCGAGGGACGGGGGGCCGACAGATACGCAGTATTTT. Its protein is CAQSRDGGPTDTQYF.

This chain uses TRBV19 with TRBJ1-2; 9 nucleotides line up with TRBD1. The CDR3 extends over 16 amino acids. Trimming took 1 base from V and 7 from J; bases not matched to a gene: 10. In germline, CDR1 is LNHDA, CDR2 SQIVND (reference sequence). This CDR3 reads CASSIVHRGRGGGYTF. Here the CDR3 DNA reads TGTGCCAGTAGTATAGTCCACAGGGGGCGCGGCGGTGGCTACACCTTC.

With respect to this clone: The identical CDR3 is also encoded by other nucleotide sequences in the sample. The chain links TRBV7-3 to TRBJ1-1; perhaps TRBD1 as D (5 bases). CDR1 and CDR2 from the germline V gene are SGHTA and FQGTGA. The V and J ends lost 1 base and 1 base respectively, with 10 bases between them. This CDR3 region has 15 residues. DNA for the CDR3: TGTGCCAGCAGCTTAAGAGGCGGGGCGAACACTGAAGCTTTCTTT. It encodes CASSLRGGANTEAFF.

V usage is TRBV6-6 and J usage is TRBJ1-3; D gene uncertain. V gave up 6 bases and J gave up 2 bases, with 17 bases separating them. The CDR3 totals 16 residues. Germline V gene data show CDR1 as MNHNY and CDR2 as SVGAGI (reference sequence). The CDR3 protein is CASRSPSREAGNTIYF. The CDR3 nucleotides read TGTGCCAGCAGATCTCCGAGCCGGGAGGCTGGAAACACCATATATTTT.

The rearrangement links TRBV5-1 to TRBJ2-6; D gene ambiguous. CDR1 and CDR2 (germline): SGHRS, YFSETQ. The CDR3 has 17 amino acids. V gave up 4 bases and J gave up 1 base, with 15 bases separating them. CDR3 amino acids: CASSQLVPGSGANVLTF. The CDR3 DNA is TGCGCCAGCAGCCAGCTCGTCCCAGGTTCTGGGGCCAACGTCCTGACTTTC.

The chain carries TRBV11-2 and TRBJ2-1; a possible D gene is TRBD2 (6 bases). The germline gives CDR1 SGHAT, CDR2 FQNNGV. V shed 1 base and J shed 9 bases, with 13 bases lying between them. The CDR3 has 14 amino acids. CDR3 loop: CASSLGGRSSEQFF. CDR3 sequence (DNA): TGTGCCAGCAGCTTAGGTGGGAGGTCAAGTGAGCAGTTCTTC. Filled out from reference TRBV11-2 and TRBJ2-1, the complete variable domain reads EAGVAQSPRYKIIEKRQSVAFWCNPISGHATLYWYQQILGQGPKLLIQFQNNGVVDDSQLPKDRFSAERLKGVDSTLKIQPAKLEDSAVYLCASSLGGRSSEQFFGPGTRLTVL.

The J gene is TRBJ2-3, the V gene TRBV27; a possible D gene is TRBD2 (6 bases). This CDR3 region has 14 residues. Germline CDR1 reads MNHEY; CDR2 reads SMNVEV (reference sequence). Trimming took 5 bases from V and 8 from J, leaving 17 bases between them. The CDR3 nucleotides are TGTGCCAGCAGTGGGTGGGGCGGGACCGCTACGCAGTATTTT. This sequence encodes CASSGWGGTATQYF.

The chain has TRBV7-2 and TRBJ2-7, with D perhaps matching TRBD1 (6 bases). Per germline, CDR1 SGHTA and CDR2 FQGNSA. The CDR3 is 14 amino acids. V was cut by 0 bases and J by 3 bases, with 9 bases left in between. In DNA, the CDR3 is TGTGCCAGCAGCTTAGCGGCAGGGGACTACGAGCAGTACTTC. Translation: CASSLAAGDYEQYF.

DNA of the CDR3: TGTGCCATCAGGGAGGGACTAGACACAGATACGCAGTATTTT. Its protein product is CAIREGLDTDTQYF. The chain joins TRBV10-3 to TRBJ2-3; 8 nucleotides match TRBD2. V gave up 6 bases and J gave up 2 bases; unmatched junction bases: 4. CDR3 length equals 14 residues. Germline assignment: CDR1 ENHRY and CDR2 SYGVKD.

This chain connects TRBV5-1 to TRBJ1-2; 7 bases map to TRBD1. V shed 4 bases and J 6 bases; nucleotides not matched to a gene: 9. Germline V CDR1 and CDR2: SGHRS, YFSETQ. The CDR3 loop spans 14 amino acids. The CDR3 DNA sequence: TGCGCCAGCAGCCCCGGGACAGCCCTGGATGGCTACACCTTC. As protein: CASSPGTALDGYTF.

This chain links TRBV7-9 with TRBJ1-1, with D possibly TRBD1 on 6 matching bases. Trimming left V 3 bases short and J 2 bases short, with 13 bases between. Per the germline V gene, CDR1 is SEHNR and CDR2 is FQNEAQ (reference sequence). The CDR3 contains 15 residues. The CDR3 DNA follows: TGTGCCAGCAGCTTCGTCGAGGGGGATAACACTGAAGCTTTCTTT. It translates to CASSFVEGDNTEAFF.

This clone was seen a handful of times. The chain employs TRBV30 and TRBJ1-2; 8 bases align to TRBD1. CDR1 is GTSNPN and CDR2 is SVGIG in the germline V gene (reference sequence). This CDR3 has 13 amino acids. CDR3 sequence reads: CAYSRGLAYGYTF. As DNA, the CDR3 is TGTGCGTATTCCAGGGGGCTCGCGTATGGCTACACCTTC.

The rearrangement links TRBV4-1 to TRBJ2-3, with 14 bases aligning to TRBD2. CDR1 MGHRA and CDR2 YSYEKL come from the germline V gene. The CDR3 consists of 21 residues. J gave up 0 bases and V 4 bases, and 15 bases lay outside the gene matches. In DNA, the CDR3 is TGCGCCAGCAGCCCTCAGGGCCAAGGGACTAGCGGGAGAGCGAGCACAGATACGCAGTATTTT. Translating gives CASSPQGQGTSGRASTDTQYF.

This clone was detected only once. The genes are TRBV15 and TRBJ2-1; D is uncertain. The CDR3 is 14 amino acids. Per germline, CDR1 LNHNV and CDR2 YYDKDF (reference sequence). V was shortened by 0 bases and J by 3 bases, with 6 bases between the two germline ends. CDR3 sequence: CATSREAIYNEQFF. CDR3 nucleotide sequence: TGTGCCACCAGCAGAGAGGCCATCTACAATGAGCAGTTCTTC.